The 20 T cell receptor beta chains given below trace back to one sample, sequenced in a study of T cell responses to AZD1222 COVID-19 vaccine. TCRdb keeps only in-frame clones here, not all; method: immunoSEQ multiplex PCR. The profile shows some 130,000 clones, approximately 90% of them singletons. Material: peripheral blood, obtained 28 days after the second AZD1222 dose. These receptors were taken from an adult who received the AZD1222 COVID-19 vaccine.

V gene TRBV7-3 combines with J gene TRBJ2-6; D remains unclear. Germline loops: CDR1 SGHTA, CDR2 FQGTGA. Trimming removed 4 bases from V and 2 bases from J, with 9 bases in between. This CDR3 spans 15 amino acids. CDR3 nucleotides: TGTGCCAGCAGCTCCTCGGTGGCTGGGGCCAACGTCCTGACTTTC. It codes for CASSSSVAGANVLTF. The whole variable domain, filled in from reference TRBV7-3 and TRBJ2-6, reads GAGVSQTPSNKVTEKGKYVELRCDPISGHTALYWYRQSLGQGPEFLIYFQGTGAADDSGLPNDRFFAVRPEGSVSTLKIQRTERGDSAVYLCASSSSVAGANVLTFGAGSRLTVL.

The chain employs TRBV6-2 or TRBV6-3 and TRBJ2-1, with D perhaps being TRBD1 or TRBD2 (5 bases each). Germline CDR1 is MNHEY and CDR2 is SVGEGT. V was cut by 5 bases and J by 2 bases, with 16 bases left in between. This CDR3 has 16 residues. CDR3 sequence (DNA): TGTGCCAGCAGTCCCGGTGGGGCGGGCCCCTACAATGAGCAGTTCTTC. Protein product: CASSPGGAGPYNEQFF.

The chain carries TRBV4-2 and TRBJ1-5, with TRBD1 as a possible D gene (6 bases). V shed 2 bases and J shed 6 bases, with 14 bases lying between them. The CDR3 is 15 residues long. Germline V CDR1 and CDR2: LGHNA, YNFKEQ. For the CDR3, the DNA is TGTGCCAGCAGCCAACACTACAGGGAGGCTCAGCCCCAGCATTTT. Translated, it gives CASSQHYREAQPQHF.

This chain connects TRBV7-2 to TRBJ1-1; unclear D gene. This CDR3 contains 16 residues. Per the germline V gene, CDR1 is SGHTA and CDR2 is FQGNSA. V was trimmed by 2 bases and J by 7 bases, leaving 20 bases between them. The CDR3, as DNA: TGTGCCAGCAGCTTACCCTTCTCACAGAGAGAGGTTGAAGCTTTCTTT. Translated: CASSLPFSQREVEAFF.

This clone was detected once. The chain couples TRBV29-1 to TRBJ1-2; no firm D call. The germline V gene encodes CDR1 SQVTM and CDR2 ANQGSEA. V lost 7 bases and J lost 5, with 17 bases in between. The length of the CDR3 is 13 residues. The CDR3 DNA reads as TGCAGCGCCACAGTCTCCTCTTGGTATGGCTACACCTTC. It translates to CSATVSSWYGYTF.

The chain joins TRBV20-1 to TRBJ2-7; D call uncertain. The CDR3 runs 11 residues. Germline V lookup: CDR1 DFQATT, CDR2 SNEGSKA (reference sequence). V lost 8 bases and J 0 bases, leaving 8 bases between the germline ends. CDR3 sequence reads: CSPGSSYEQYF. The CDR3 coding sequence is TGCAGTCCGGGCAGCTCCTACGAGCAGTACTTC.

This chain links TRBV9 with TRBJ1-3; the D is unclear. Germline lookup yields CDR1 SGDLS and CDR2 YYNGEE. Between the trimmed V and J ends, which lost 4 bases and 0 bases, there was a span of 8 bases. The CDR3 length is 14 residues. The CDR3 here is CASSPGPSGNTIYF. The CDR3 coding sequence is TGTGCCAGCAGCCCTGGCCCCTCTGGAAACACCATATATTTT.

This chain connects TRBV24-1 to TRBJ2-7; a weak D match, TRBD2 (5 bases). Per the germline V gene, CDR1 is KGHDR and CDR2 is SFDVKD. V lost 10 bases and J 2 bases, leaving 11 bases between the germline ends. The CDR3 sequence is 12 residues long. CDR3 sequence reads: CATADSPYEQYF. The DNA of the CDR3 is TGTGCCACTGCGGACTCGCCCTACGAGCAGTACTTC.

The chain joins TRBV5-4 to TRBJ2-5; 11 nucleotides agree with TRBD1. The CDR3 loop spans 17 amino acids. V shed 4 bases, J shed 5 bases, and the junction held 13 bases outside the gene matches. Germline values: CDR1 SGHNT, CDR2 YYREEE (reference sequence). The CDR3 loop is CASSKGRTGGMGETQYF. In DNA form, the CDR3 reads TGTGCCAGCAGCAAAGGCAGGACAGGGGGCATGGGGGAGACCCAGTACTTC.

The chain has TRBV15 and TRBJ1-1, with D unclear. Trimming pared 0 bases from V and 0 bases from J, leaving 5 bases between. CDR1 is LNHNV and CDR2 is YYDKDF in the germline V gene (reference sequence). The CDR3 has 14 amino acids. The CDR3 DNA reads as TGTGCCACCAGCAGAGATCCAGTGAACACTGAAGCTTTCTTT. It encodes CATSRDPVNTEAFF.

As DNA, the CDR3 is TGTGCCAGCAGCTTAGCTGGACAGTTAGGCTATGGCTACACCTTC. This gives the protein CASSLAGQLGYGYTF. V usage is TRBV7-9 and J usage is TRBJ1-2; D may be TRBD1 (6 bases). This CDR3 is built from 15 residues. V lost 0 bases, J lost 4 bases, and 12 bases lay in between. The germline gives CDR1 SEHNR, CDR2 FQNEAQ (reference sequence).

This clone has only one observation. The gene calls are TRBV2 and TRBJ2-4; D is unclear. CDR3 length equals 14 residues. CDR1 is SNHLY and CDR2 is FYNNEI in the germline V gene. Trimming removed 8 bases from V and 4 bases from J, with 15 bases in between. In DNA, the CDR3 is TGTGCCAGCTCGGTTGTTGGGCAGAAAAACATTCAGTACTTC. Translated: CASSVVGQKNIQYF.

This rearrangement joins TRBV28 to TRBJ1-2; 10 bases agree with TRBD1. Germline CDR1 is MDHEN and CDR2 is SYDVKM. The trim removed 6 bases at V and 5 bases at J, leaving 12 bases unmatched. CDR3 length: 16 amino acids. DNA of the CDR3: TGTGCCAGCAGGCCTTACCCGGGACAGGGGAATTATGGCTACACCTTC. As protein: CASRPYPGQGNYGYTF.

V is TRBV5-1 and J is TRBJ1-1, with D hard to call. CDR1 and CDR2 (germline): SGHRS, YFSETQ. Between the trimmed V and J ends, which lost 0 bases and 1 base, there was a span of 7 bases. This CDR3 comprises 14 residues. In nucleotides, the CDR3 is TGCGCCAGCAGCTTGGCTGTAGAGAACACTGAAGCTTTCTTT. The encoded protein is CASSLAVENTEAFF.

J is TRBJ1-3 and V is TRBV2; a possible D gene is TRBD1 (6 bases). Trimming stripped 1 base from V and 5 bases from J, with 12 bases between. In germline, CDR1 is SNHLY, CDR2 FYNNEI. This CDR3 region has 15 residues. CDR3 region: CASSEGTGRRNTIYF. In nucleotides, the CDR3 is TGTGCCAGCAGTGAAGGAACAGGGCGGAGAAACACCATATATTTT.

The chain is built from TRBV5-1 and TRBJ1-6, with D perhaps TRBD1 (6 bases). Trimming removed 0 bases at V and 10 bases at J, with 11 bases between. Germline CDR1 reads SGHRS; CDR2 reads YFSETQ. The CDR3 has 14 residues. Written as DNA, the CDR3 is TGCGCCAGCAGCTTGGACAGGGTAGTCTCACCCCTCCACTTT. Translating it yields CASSLDRVVSPLHF. The variable domain in full, completed from reference TRBV5-1 and TRBJ1-6, reads KAGVTQTPRYLIKTRGQQVTLSCSPISGHRSVSWYQQTPGQGLQFLFEYFSETQRNKGNFPGRFSGRQFSNSRSEMNVSTLELGDSALYLCASSLDRVVSPLHFGNGTRLTVT.

The chain employs TRBV7-8 and TRBJ1-5; TRBD1 agrees at 8 bases. The ends lost 5 bases at V and 6 bases at J; junction bases unmatched: 9. Germline CDR1 SGHVS, CDR2 FQNEAQ. This CDR3 spans 15 amino acids. CDR3 in DNA: TGTGCCAGCAGCCCCGGACAGGGAGGCGCTCAGCCCCAGCATTTT. Its translation: CASSPGQGGAQPQHF. Supplemented by reference TRBV7-8 and TRBJ1-5, the full variable domain reads GAGVSQSPRYKVAKRGQDVALRCDPISGHVSLFWYQQALGQGPEFLTYFQNEAQLDKSGLPSDRFFAERPEGSVSTLKIQRTQQEDSAVYLCASSPGQGGAQPQHFGDGTRLSIL.

The chain has TRBV4-3 and TRBJ2-2, with D uncertain. Germline V gene sequence: CDR1 LGHNA, CDR2 YSLEER. The V end lost 4 bases, the J end lost 6 bases, and 9 bases lay between the germline ends. This CDR3 has 13 amino acids. CDR3 DNA sequence: TGCGCCAGCAGCCGATTGAAGGCCGGGGAGCTGTTTTTT. This codes for CASSRLKAGELFF.

This clone has more than one count but fewer than ten. The gene calls are TRBV5-5 and TRBJ2-3, with TRBD1 identical over 7 bases. V dropped 4 bases and J dropped 0; count of bases not matched to a gene: 5. This CDR3 is built from 15 residues. CDR1 is SGHKS, CDR2 YYEKEE, per germline (reference sequence). CDR3 coding DNA: TGTGCCAGCAGCATACCGACAGGGAGCACAGATACGCAGTATTTT. Amino acids: CASSIPTGSTDTQYF. Looking up the rest from reference TRBV5-5 and TRBJ2-3 gives the full variable domain: DAGVTQSPTHLIKTRGQQVTLRCSPISGHKSVSWYQQVLGQGPQFIFQYYEKEERGRGNFPDRFSARQFPNYSSELNVNALLLGDSALYLCASSIPTGSTDTQYFGPGTRLTVL.

CDR3 sequence (DNA): TGTGCCAGCAGCGTTCAAGGGTATAGCTCTGGAAACACCATATATTTT. It specifies CASSVQGYSSGNTIYF. The chain is built from TRBV9 and TRBJ1-3; D gene uncertain. Trimming removed 2 bases at V and 0 bases at J, with 12 bases between. Looked up from germline, CDR1 is SGDLS and CDR2 is YYNGEE. There are 16 residues in the CDR3.